Reported below is one T cell receptor (beta chain). Its antigen remains unidentified. Total RNA input per TCR library was approximately 3.5 ug. Each of TCRalpha and TCRbeta cDNA went through two nested PCRs, lasting about 15 and 9 cycles. TCRdb re-called the 5' RACE reads; one entry per CDR3 protein, DNA not given. The sample table includes approximately 390,000 distinct CDR3 sequences. This entry comes from a study of monozygotic twins with inflammatory bowel disease. Points from the study as a whole: Healthy twins showed more clonotype sharing with others than IBD patients, especially patients with disease activity.

The CDR3 consists of 15 residues. Germline V gene lookup returns CDR1 MNHEY and CDR2 SVGEGT. The chain employs TRBV6-2 or TRBV6-3 and TRBJ2-1; TCRdb's D gene call, TRBD1, goes unchecked for lack of DNA. The sequenced sample was blood. This clonotype originated in a human donor with ulcerative colitis or Crohn's disease, or a healthy co-twin of an affected twin (not recorded which). CDR3 sequence reads: CASSWDGASYNEQFF.